These T cell receptor beta chains were read from a single sample in a study of T cell repertoires in cytomegalovirus infection. TCRdb reprocessed the reads via MiXCR and lists one record per CDR3 protein. The sample lists approximately 750,000 distinct CDR3 sequences, roughly 36% occurring once. The material sequenced was PBMCs. The source is a human donor in good health (CMV status not recorded). Some clones in this sample may be carry-over from other donors' samples. The CDR3 runs from the conserved cysteine through the conserved F or W. The D gene is left open where the match is weak. Only some rows state a clone size, as once, few, many or a class for expanded clones.

d_call cdr3_length clone_size j_call v_call cdr3_aa cdr3_nt
TRBD1 17 few TRBJ2-6 TRBV7-6 CASSVDRGVSGANVLTF TGTGCCAGCAGCGTGGACAGGGGGGTCTCTGGGGCCAACGTCCTGACTTTC
- 15 few TRBJ2-3 TRBV5-1 CASSSGLSSTDTQYF TGCGCCAGCAGCTCGGGACTTTCTAGCACAGATACGCAGTATTTT
- 12 - TRBJ1-3 TRBV12-3/TRBV12-4 CASDRAGNTIYF TGTGCCAGCGACCGGGCTGGAAACACCATATATTTT
TRBD1 18 few TRBJ2-6 TRBV5-4 CASSLRTGVYSGANVLTF TGTGCCAGCAGCCTCCGGACAGGAGTATACTCTGGGGCCAACGTCCTGACTTTC
TRBD1 18 - TRBJ2-7 TRBV6-1 CASRRLVFSGTGDYEQYF TGTGCCAGCAGACGCCTAGTCTTTTCCGGGACAGGGGACTACGAGCAGTACTTC
TRBD2 14 - TRBJ2-1 TRBV6-8 CASSPGGLENEQFF TGTGCCAGCAGTCCGGGGGGTCTGGAGAATGAGCAGTTCTTC
- 14 - TRBJ2-2 TRBV6-1 CASRDGVDTGELFF TGTGCCAGCAGGGATGGGGTGGACACCGGGGAGCTGTTTTTT
- 13 once TRBJ1-1 TRBV12-3/TRBV12-4 CASSLGVNTEYFF TGTGCCAGCAGTTTGGGGGTGAACACTGAATATTTCTTT
- 15 few TRBJ2-3 TRBV28 CASSHALGGTDTQYF TGTGCCAGCAGCCACGCACTAGGGGGCACAGATACGCAGTATTTT
- 14 - TRBJ2-7 TRBV4-1 CASSQGGDGYEQYF TGCGCCAGCAGCCAAGGAGGGGACGGCTACGAGCAGTACTTC
TRBD1 16 few TRBJ1-5 TRBV4-1 CASSAAGTGRNQPQHF TGCGCCAGCAGCGCCGCCGGGACAGGGCGTAATCAGCCCCAGCATTTT
TRBD1 15 - TRBJ2-7 TRBV25-1 CASSELGTGRYEQYF TGTGCCAGCAGTGAATTGGGGACAGGTAGATACGAGCAGTACTTC
- 14 - TRBJ2-5 TRBV12-3/TRBV12-4 CASSLWPAQETQYF TGTGCCAGCAGTTTATGGCCAGCACAAGAGACCCAGTACTTC
TRBD1 13 - TRBJ1-2 TRBV13 CASSLTGAHGYTF TGTGCCAGCAGCCTGACAGGGGCCCATGGCTACACCTTC
- 15 - TRBJ2-7 TRBV29-1 CSVSPGQSWYYEQYF TGCAGCGTTTCCCCAGGACAGTCATGGTACTACGAGCAGTACTTC
- 14 - TRBJ1-4 TRBV10-3 CAISAGATNEKLFF TGTGCCATCAGTGCGGGGGCAACTAATGAAAAACTGTTTTTT
TRBD2 15 - TRBJ2-3 TRBV12-3/TRBV12-4 CASSLSGGSVNTQYF TGTGCCAGCAGTTTAAGCGGGGGATCTGTAAATACGCAGTATTTT
TRBD1 17 - TRBJ1-3 TRBV6-5 CASSSLQGQGIRNTIYF TGTGCCAGCAGTTCACTACAGGGACAGGGTATCAGAAACACCATATATTTT
TRBD2 14 - TRBJ2-1 TRBV7-9 CASSPTSGGKEQFF TGTGCCAGCAGCCCGACTAGCGGGGGAAAAGAGCAGTTCTTC
TRBD2 16 - TRBJ2-7 TRBV7-9 CASSLASGGSRNEQYF TGTGCCAGCAGCTTAGCGTCGGGCGGGAGTCGCAACGAGCAGTACTTC
- 23 - TRBJ2-1 TRBV6-1 CASSGEGDGLSVVDFSSYNEQFF TGTGCCAGCAGTGGGGAAGGGGACGGACTATCAGTAGTTGACTTTAGCTCCTACAATGAGCAGTTCTTC
- 14 few TRBJ1-2 TRBV20-1 CSARDYRSGYGYTF TGCAGTGCTAGAGATTACAGGTCGGGCTATGGCTACACCTTC
TRBD1 18 - TRBJ2-2 TRBV28 CASRRTGTGGRSTGELFF TGTGCCAGCAGGCGAACCGGGACAGGGGGCAGGAGCACCGGGGAGCTGTTTTTT
TRBD1 15 - TRBJ1-1 TRBV5-1 CASSPRTGEGGEAFF TGCGCCAGCAGCCCGCGGACAGGCGAGGGGGGTGAAGCTTTCTTT
- 13 - TRBJ1-1 TRBV11-3 CASSLVPSTEAFF TGTGCCAGCAGCTTAGTCCCAAGCACTGAAGCTTTCTTT
TRBD1 14 - TRBJ1-1 TRBV11-2 CASSSGQGGNEADF TGTGCCAGCAGCTCAGGACAGGGGGGCAATGAAGCTGACTTT
- 17 - TRBJ2-1 TRBV20-1 CSARGSGVVSSYNEQFF TGCAGTGCTAGAGGGTCCGGTGTGGTAAGCTCCTACAATGAGCAGTTCTTC
- 16 few TRBJ2-6 TRBV29-1 CSVVGAAHSGANVLTF TGCAGCGTTGTAGGGGCGGCTCACTCTGGGGCCAACGTCCTGACTTTC
- 15 few TRBJ1-1 TRBV7-8 CASSERQAMNTEAFF TGTGCCAGCAGCGAAAGACAGGCGATGAACACTGAAGCTTTCTTT
- 16 few TRBJ1-3 TRBV28 CASSSSSKNSGNTIYF TGTGCCAGCAGTTCTAGTTCGAAGAACTCTGGAAACACCATATATTTT
- 13 - TRBJ1-1 TRBV6-6 CASSRRDPPGAFF TGTGCCAGCAGCCGCCGGGACCCCCCAGGGGCTTTCTTT
- 14 few TRBJ2-5 TRBV19 CASSIVSGQETQYF TGTGCCAGTAGTATAGTGAGTGGACAAGAGACCCAGTACTTC
TRBD2 13 - TRBJ2-1 TRBV19 CASRREGLYEQFF TGTGCCAGTAGGAGGGAGGGCCTGTATGAGCAGTTCTTC
- 16 - TRBJ2-5 TRBV5-3 CASSLLVQAYQETQYF TGTGCCAGCAGCTTGTTAGTGCAGGCGTACCAAGAGACCCAGTACTTC
- 14 many TRBJ2-3 TRBV7-8 CASSFMALGDTQYF TGTGCCAGCAGCTTCATGGCCCTAGGGGATACGCAGTATTTT
TRBD1 15 few TRBJ2-7 TRBV28 CASSSTGQPSYEQYF TGTGCCAGCAGTTCCACGGGACAGCCCTCCTACGAGCAGTACTTC
- 13 many TRBJ2-1 TRBV7-2 CASSHEYRNEQFF TGTGCCAGCAGCCACGAGTACCGCAATGAGCAGTTCTTC
TRBD2 15 many TRBJ2-1 TRBV28 CASSPTGTTNNEQFF TGTGCCAGCAGTCCGACCGGGACTACGAACAATGAGCAGTTCTTC
- 13 - TRBJ1-2 TRBV12-3/TRBV12-4 CASSPVGASGYTF TGTGCCAGCAGCCCGGTAGGAGCTAGCGGCTACACCTTC
- 13 few TRBJ1-2 TRBV7-9 CASSVGQTYGYTF TGTGCCAGCAGCGTCGGACAGACTTATGGCTACACCTTC
TRBD1 14 - TRBJ1-6 TRBV7-6 CASSRDRAGSPLHF TGTGCCAGCAGCCGTGACAGGGCGGGTTCACCCCTCCACTTT
- 16 - TRBJ1-2 TRBV7-3 CASSQGSRARIYGYTF TGTGCCAGCAGCCAAGGGTCCAGGGCGCGGATCTATGGCTACACCTTC
- 15 few TRBJ1-6 TRBV6-1 CASSSTGSYNSPLHF TGTGCCAGCAGTTCCACGGGCTCCTATAATTCACCCCTCCACTTT
- 13 few TRBJ1-2 TRBV7-9 CASSLAHGDGYTF TGTGCCAGCAGCTTAGCCCACGGTGACGGCTACACCTTC
- 14 - TRBJ2-2 TRBV29-1 CSVGQGGYTGELCF TGCAGCGTTGGGCAGGGGGGTTACACCGGGGAGCTGTGTTTT
TRBD2 14 - TRBJ2-7 TRBV10-3 CAISETSGSLEQYF TGTGCCATCAGTGAGACTAGCGGGAGTTTGGAGCAGTACTTC
- 15 few TRBJ1-5 TRBV6-1 CASSELKKERWPQHF TGTGCCAGCAGTGAACTTAAGAAAGAGAGGTGGCCCCAGCATTTT
- 15 - TRBJ1-2 TRBV7-2 CASSLARQGLLGYTF TGTGCCAGCAGCTTAGCGCGGCAGGGGCTTTTAGGCTACACCTTC
- 13 many TRBJ2-7 TRBV10-3 CANYAGPGYEQYF TGTGCCAACTATGCCGGGCCTGGCTACGAGCAGTACTTC
- 16 few TRBJ1-1 TRBV2 CASLRRGQAPNTEAFF TGTGCCAGCCTCCGACGGGGGCAGGCGCCGAACACTGAAGCTTTCTTT
- 12 - TRBJ1-1 TRBV20-1 CSASQAGVEAFF TGCAGTGCAAGTCAGGCCGGGGTTGAAGCTTTCTTT
- 12 many TRBJ1-1 TRBV28 CASSLVRAEAFF TGTGCCAGCAGCTTAGTTCGGGCTGAAGCTTTCTTT